Here is one T cell receptor beta chain with its context. TCRdb's table, derived via immunoSEQ multiplex PCR, lists solely in-frame clones and lacks some. The table gives fewer than 200,000 clones; the top ten clones make up less than 2.5% of it. This sample stems from a study of control samples from healthy donors and cancer patients. Germline loops: CDR1 SGHTA, CDR2 FQGNSA. The CDR3 has 14 residues. V was trimmed by 2 bases and J by 5 bases, leaving 10 bases between them. The TCR was taken from a woman aged 25-40 years in good health. The chain couples TRBV7-2 to TRBJ1-5; D gene unclear. Sequenced material: blood. As DNA, the CDR3 is TGTGCCAGCAGCTTATTCAGGACCGATCAGCCCCAGCATTTT. It codes for CASSLFRTDQPQHF.